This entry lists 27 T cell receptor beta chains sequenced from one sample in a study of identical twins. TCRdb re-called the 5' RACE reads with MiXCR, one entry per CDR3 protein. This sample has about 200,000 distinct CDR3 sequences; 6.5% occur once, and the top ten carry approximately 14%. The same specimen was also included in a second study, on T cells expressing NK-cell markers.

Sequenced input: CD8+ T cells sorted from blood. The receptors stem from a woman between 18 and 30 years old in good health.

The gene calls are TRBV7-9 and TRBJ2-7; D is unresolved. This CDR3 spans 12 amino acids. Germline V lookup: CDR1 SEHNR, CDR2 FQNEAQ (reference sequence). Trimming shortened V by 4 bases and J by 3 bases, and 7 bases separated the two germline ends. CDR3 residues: CASSSLYYEQYF. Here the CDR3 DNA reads TGTGCCAGCAGCTCCCTTTACTACGAGCAGTACTTC.

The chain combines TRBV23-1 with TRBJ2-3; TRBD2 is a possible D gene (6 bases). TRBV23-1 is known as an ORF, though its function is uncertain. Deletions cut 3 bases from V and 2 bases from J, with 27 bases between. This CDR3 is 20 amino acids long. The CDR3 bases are TGCGCCAGCAGTCACCCACGTAGCGGTCCCCGTTTAGCGTACACAGATACGCAGTATTTT. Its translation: CASSHPRSGPRLAYTDTQYF.

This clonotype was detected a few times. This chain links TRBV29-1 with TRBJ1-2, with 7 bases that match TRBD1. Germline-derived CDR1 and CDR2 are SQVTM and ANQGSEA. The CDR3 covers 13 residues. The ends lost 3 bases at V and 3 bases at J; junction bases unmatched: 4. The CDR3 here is CSVDTGEDYGYTF. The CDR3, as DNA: TGCAGCGTTGACACAGGGGAGGACTATGGCTACACCTTC.

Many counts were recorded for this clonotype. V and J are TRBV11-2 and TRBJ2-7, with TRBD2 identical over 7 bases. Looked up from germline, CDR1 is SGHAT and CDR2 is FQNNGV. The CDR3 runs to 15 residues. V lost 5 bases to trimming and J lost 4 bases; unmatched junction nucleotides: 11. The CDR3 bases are TGTGCCAGCAGCACGGGACTACCGAACCCTTACGAGCAGTACTTC. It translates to CASSTGLPNPYEQYF.

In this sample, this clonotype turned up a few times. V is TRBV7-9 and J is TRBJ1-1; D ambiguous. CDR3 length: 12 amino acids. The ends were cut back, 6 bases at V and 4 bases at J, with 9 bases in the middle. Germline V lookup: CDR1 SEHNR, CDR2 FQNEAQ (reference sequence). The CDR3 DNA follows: TGTGCCAGCAGGCCCGGTTCCACTGAAGCTTTCTTT. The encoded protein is CASRPGSTEAFF.

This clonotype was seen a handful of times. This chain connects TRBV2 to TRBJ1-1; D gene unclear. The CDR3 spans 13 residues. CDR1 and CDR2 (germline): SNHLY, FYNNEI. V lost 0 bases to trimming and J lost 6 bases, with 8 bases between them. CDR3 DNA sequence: TGTGCCAGCAGTGAAGCGCGAGGGTCTGAAGCTTTCTTT. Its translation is CASSEARGSEAFF.

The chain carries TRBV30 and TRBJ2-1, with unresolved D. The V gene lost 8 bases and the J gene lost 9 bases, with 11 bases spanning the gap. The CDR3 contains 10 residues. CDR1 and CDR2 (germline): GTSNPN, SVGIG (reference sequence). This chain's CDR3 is CATEYGEQFF. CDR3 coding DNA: TGTGCCACGGAGTATGGTGAGCAGTTCTTC. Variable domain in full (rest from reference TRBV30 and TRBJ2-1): SQTIHQWPATLVQPVGSPLSLECTVEGTSNPNLYWYRQAAGRGLQLLFYSVGIGQISSEVPQNLSASRPQDRQFILSSKKLLLSDSGFYLCATEYGEQFFGPGTRLTVL.

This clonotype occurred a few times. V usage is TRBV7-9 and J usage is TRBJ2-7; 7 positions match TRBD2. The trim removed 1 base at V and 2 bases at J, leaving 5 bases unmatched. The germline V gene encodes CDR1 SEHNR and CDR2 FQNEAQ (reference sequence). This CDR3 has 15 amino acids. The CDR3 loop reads CASSLGERGAYEQYF. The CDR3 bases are TGTGCCAGCAGCTTAGGTGAGCGGGGAGCCTACGAGCAGTACTTC.

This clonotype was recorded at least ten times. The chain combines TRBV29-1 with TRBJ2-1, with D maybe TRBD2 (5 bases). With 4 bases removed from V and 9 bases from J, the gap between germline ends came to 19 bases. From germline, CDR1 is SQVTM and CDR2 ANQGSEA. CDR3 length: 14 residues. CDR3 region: CSVGGSVSVGEQFF. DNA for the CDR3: TGCAGCGTTGGCGGTAGTGTTAGCGTGGGTGAGCAGTTCTTC.

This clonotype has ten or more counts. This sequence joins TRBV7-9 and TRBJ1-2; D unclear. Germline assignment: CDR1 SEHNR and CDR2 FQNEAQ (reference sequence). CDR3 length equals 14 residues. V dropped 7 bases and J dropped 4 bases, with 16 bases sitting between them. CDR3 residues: CASTPAWPTYGYTF. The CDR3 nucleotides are TGTGCCAGCACCCCGGCGTGGCCAACCTATGGCTACACCTTC.

This CDR3 reads CASSPEFVTGELFF. For the CDR3, the DNA is TGTGCCAGCAGCCCGGAATTCGTCACCGGGGAGCTGTTTTTT. This chain joins TRBV6-2 or TRBV6-3 and TRBJ2-2; no clear D gene. Trimming removed 6 bases at V and 4 bases at J, with 12 bases between. The germline V gene encodes CDR1 MNHEY and CDR2 SVGEGT. The CDR3 runs to 14 residues.

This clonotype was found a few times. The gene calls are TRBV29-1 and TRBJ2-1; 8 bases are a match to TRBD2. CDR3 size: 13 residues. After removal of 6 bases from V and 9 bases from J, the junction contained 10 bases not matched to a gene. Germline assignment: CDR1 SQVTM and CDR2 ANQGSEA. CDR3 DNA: TGCAGCGTCACCGACCTACGGGGGGGTGAGCAGTTCTTC. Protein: CSVTDLRGGEQFF.

CDR3 DNA: TGTGCCAGCAGTGAAGTGGGACAGTCCTACGAGCAGTACTTC. It codes for CASSEVGQSYEQYF. V usage is TRBV6-1 and J usage is TRBJ2-7, with 7 bases aligning to TRBD1. The CDR3 consists of 14 residues. The germline V gene encodes CDR1 MNHNS and CDR2 SASEGT. With 1 base clipped from V and 1 base from J, the junction kept 1 base outside the gene matches.

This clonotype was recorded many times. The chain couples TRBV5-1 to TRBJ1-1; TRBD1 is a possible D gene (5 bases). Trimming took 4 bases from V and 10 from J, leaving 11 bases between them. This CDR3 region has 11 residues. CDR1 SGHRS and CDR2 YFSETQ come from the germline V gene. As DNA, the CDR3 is TGCGCCAGCAGCCATCGGGGGAGAGCTTTCTTT. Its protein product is CASSHRGRAFF.

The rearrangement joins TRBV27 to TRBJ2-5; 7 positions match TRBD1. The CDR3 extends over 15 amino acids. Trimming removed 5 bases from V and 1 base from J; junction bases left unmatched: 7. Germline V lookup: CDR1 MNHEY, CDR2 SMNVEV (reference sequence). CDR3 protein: CASSATGASQETQYF. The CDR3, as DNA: TGTGCCAGCAGTGCAACAGGGGCAAGCCAAGAGACCCAGTACTTC.

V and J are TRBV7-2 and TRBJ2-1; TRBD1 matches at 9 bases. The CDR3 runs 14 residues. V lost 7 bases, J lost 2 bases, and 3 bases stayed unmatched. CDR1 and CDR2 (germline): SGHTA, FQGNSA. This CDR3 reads CASNTGGTYNEQFF. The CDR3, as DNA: TGTGCCAGCAACACAGGGGGCACCTACAATGAGCAGTTCTTC.

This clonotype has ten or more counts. DNA of the CDR3: TGCGCCAGCAGCTTGGAGGGGGAAGCTGGTACCGGGGAGCTGTTTTTT. Its protein is CASSLEGEAGTGELFF. V and J are TRBV5-1 and TRBJ2-2; a possible D gene is TRBD1 (6 bases). This CDR3 comprises 16 residues. Germline loops: CDR1 SGHRS, CDR2 YFSETQ. Trimming left V 0 bases short and J 5 bases short, with 14 bases between.

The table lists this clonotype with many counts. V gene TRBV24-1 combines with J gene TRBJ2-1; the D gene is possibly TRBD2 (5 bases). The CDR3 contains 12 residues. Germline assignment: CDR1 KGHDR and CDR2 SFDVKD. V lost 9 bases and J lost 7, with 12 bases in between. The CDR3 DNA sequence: TGTGCCACCTCCTCTAGCACTAATGAGCAGTTCTTC. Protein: CATSSSTNEQFF.

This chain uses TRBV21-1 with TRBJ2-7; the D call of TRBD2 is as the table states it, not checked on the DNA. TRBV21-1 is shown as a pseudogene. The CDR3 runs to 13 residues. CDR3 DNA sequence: TGTGCCAGCATTCTGGGACTCGCCTACGAGCAGTACTTC. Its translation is CASILGLAYEQYF.

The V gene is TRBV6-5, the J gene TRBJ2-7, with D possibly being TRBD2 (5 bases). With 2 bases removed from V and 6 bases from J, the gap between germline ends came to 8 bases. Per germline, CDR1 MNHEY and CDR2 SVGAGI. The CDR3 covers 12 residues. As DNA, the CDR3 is TGTGCCAGCAGTTACCGAGGGATCGAGCAGTACTTC. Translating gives CASSYRGIEQYF.

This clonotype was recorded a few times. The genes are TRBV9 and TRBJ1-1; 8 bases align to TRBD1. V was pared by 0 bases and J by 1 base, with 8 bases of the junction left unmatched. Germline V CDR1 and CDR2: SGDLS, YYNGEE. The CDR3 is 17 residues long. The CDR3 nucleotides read TGTGCCAGCAGCGTAGCTCCCCGGACAGGGTGGAACACTGAAGCTTTCTTT. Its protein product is CASSVAPRTGWNTEAFF.

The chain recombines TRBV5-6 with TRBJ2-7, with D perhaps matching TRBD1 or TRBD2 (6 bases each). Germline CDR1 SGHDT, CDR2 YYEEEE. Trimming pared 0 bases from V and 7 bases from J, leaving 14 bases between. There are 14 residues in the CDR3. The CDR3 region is CASSLARGRGEQYF. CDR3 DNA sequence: TGTGCCAGCAGCTTGGCCCGGGGGCGAGGGGAGCAGTACTTC. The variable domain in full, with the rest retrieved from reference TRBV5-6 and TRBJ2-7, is DAGVTQSPTHLIKTRGQQVTLRCSPKSGHDTVSWYQQALGQGPQFIFQYYEEEERQRGNFPDRFSGHQFPNYSSELNVNALLLGDSALYLCASSLARGRGEQYFGPGTRLTVT.

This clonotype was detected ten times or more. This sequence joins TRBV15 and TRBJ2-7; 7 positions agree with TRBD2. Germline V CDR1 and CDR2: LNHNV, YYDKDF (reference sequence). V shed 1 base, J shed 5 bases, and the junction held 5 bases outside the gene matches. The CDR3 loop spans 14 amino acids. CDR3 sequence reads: CATSRAGGSDEQYF. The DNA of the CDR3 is TGTGCCACCAGCAGAGCGGGAGGCTCTGACGAGCAGTACTTC.

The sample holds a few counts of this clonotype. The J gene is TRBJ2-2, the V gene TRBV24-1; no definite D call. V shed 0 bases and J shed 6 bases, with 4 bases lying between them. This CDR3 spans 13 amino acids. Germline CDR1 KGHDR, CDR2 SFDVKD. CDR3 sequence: CATSDLKAGELFF. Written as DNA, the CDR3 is TGTGCCACCAGTGATTTGAAGGCCGGGGAGCTGTTTTTT.

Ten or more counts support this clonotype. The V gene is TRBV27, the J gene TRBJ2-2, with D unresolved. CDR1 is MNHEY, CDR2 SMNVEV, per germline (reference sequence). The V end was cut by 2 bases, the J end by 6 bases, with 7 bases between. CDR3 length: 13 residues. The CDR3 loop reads CASSLPGAGELFF. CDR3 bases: TGTGCCAGCAGTTTACCGGGCGCCGGGGAGCTGTTTTTT.

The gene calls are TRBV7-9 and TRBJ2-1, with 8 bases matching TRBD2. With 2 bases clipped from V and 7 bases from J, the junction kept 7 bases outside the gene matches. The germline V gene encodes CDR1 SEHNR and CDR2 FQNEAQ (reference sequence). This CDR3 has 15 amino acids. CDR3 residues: CASSLLVGGGNEQFF. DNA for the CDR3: TGTGCCAGCAGCTTACTTGTCGGGGGGGGGAATGAGCAGTTCTTC.

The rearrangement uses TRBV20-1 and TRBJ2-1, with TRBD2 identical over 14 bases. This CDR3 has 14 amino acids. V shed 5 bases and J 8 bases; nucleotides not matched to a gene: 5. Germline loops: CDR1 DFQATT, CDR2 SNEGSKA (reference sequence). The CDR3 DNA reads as TGCAGTGCTTCCGGGACTAGCGGGAGCGATGAGCAGTTCTTC. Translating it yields CSASGTSGSDEQFF.